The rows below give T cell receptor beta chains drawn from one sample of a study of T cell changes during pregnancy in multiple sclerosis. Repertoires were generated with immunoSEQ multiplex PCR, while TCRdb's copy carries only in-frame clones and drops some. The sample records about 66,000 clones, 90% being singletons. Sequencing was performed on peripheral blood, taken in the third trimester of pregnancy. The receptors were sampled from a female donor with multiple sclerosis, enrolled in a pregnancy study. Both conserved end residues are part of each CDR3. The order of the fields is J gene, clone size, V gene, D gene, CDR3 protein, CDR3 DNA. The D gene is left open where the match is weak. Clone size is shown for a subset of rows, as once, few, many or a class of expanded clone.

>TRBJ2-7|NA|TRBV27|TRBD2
CASSLSSAAGAYEQYF
TGTGCCAGCAGTTTATCCTCCGCGGCGGGGGCCTACGAGCAGTACTTC
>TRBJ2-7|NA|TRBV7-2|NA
CASRRVYRYEQYF
TGTGCCAGCAGGAGGGTTTATCGCTACGAGCAGTACTTC
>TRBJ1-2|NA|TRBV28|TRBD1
CASTEGANYGYTF
TGTGCCAGCACCGAGGGGGCCAACTATGGCTACACCTTC
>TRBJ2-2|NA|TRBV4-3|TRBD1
CASSLQGPRNTGELFF
TGCGCCAGCAGCTTACAGGGGCCGCGGAACACCGGGGAGCTGTTTTTT
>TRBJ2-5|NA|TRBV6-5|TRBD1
CASRDSTGGETQYF
TGTGCCAGCAGGGATTCGACAGGGGGAGAGACCCAGTACTTC
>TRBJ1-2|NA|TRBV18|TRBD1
CASSRDRDSQTGYGYTF
TGTGCCAGCTCACGAGACCGGGACAGTCAAACGGGCTATGGCTACACCTTC
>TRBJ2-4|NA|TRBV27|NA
CASSWEGGNIQYF
TGTGCCAGCAGTTGGGAGGGGGGCAACATTCAGTACTTC
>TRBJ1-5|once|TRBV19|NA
CASSPGAGNQPQHF
TGTGCCAGTAGCCCGGGAGCCGGGAATCAGCCCCAGCATTTT
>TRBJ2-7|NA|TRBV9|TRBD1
CASSPPGGDRSYEQYF
TGTGCCAGCAGCCCCCCAGGGGGCGATAGGTCCTACGAGCAGTACTTC
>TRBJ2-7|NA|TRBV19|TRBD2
CASKASGRANEQYF
TGTGCCAGTAAAGCTAGCGGGAGGGCTAACGAGCAGTACTTC
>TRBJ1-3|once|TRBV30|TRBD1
CAWSVLDRDSGNTIYF
TGTGCCTGGAGTGTCCTAGACAGGGACTCTGGAAACACCATATATTTT
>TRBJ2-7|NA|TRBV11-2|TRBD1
CASSQGQGAYEQYF
TGTGCCAGCAGCCAAGGACAGGGGGCCTACGAGCAGTACTTC
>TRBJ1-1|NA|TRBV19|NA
CASSMAGYNTEAFF
TGTGCCAGTAGTATGGCGGGGTATAACACTGAAGCTTTCTTT
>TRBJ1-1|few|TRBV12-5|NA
CASGLSGALVAFF
TGTGCTAGTGGTTTGTCAGGGGCGCTAGTAGCTTTCTTT
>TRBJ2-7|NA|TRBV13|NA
CASSRTDTPEGEQYF
TGTGCCAGCAGCCGAACCGACACGCCTGAGGGCGAGCAGTACTTC
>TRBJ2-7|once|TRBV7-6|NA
CASSLSPTSREQYF
TGTGCCAGCAGCTTATCCCCGACTTCCCGCGAGCAGTACTTC
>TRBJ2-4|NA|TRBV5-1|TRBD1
CASSWTGGGNIQYF
TGCGCCAGCAGCTGGACAGGGGGCGGAAACATTCAGTACTTC
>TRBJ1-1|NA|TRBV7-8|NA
CASSLMTGHTEAFF
TGTGCCAGCAGCTTAATGACAGGCCACACTGAAGCTTTCTTT
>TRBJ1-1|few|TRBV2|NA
CASRTTVNTEAFF
TGTGCCAGCAGGACGACAGTGAACACTGAAGCTTTCTTT
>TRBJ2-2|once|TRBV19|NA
CASSKQGPTGELFF
TGTGCCAGTAGTAAGCAGGGGCCCACCGGGGAGCTGTTTTTT
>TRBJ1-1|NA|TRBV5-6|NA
CASSSDSPEAFF
TGTGCCAGCAGCTCCGACAGCCCTGAAGCTTTCTTT
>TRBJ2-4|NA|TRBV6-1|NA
CASSELAVAKNIQYF
TGTGCCAGCAGTGAGTTAGCAGTAGCCAAAAACATTCAGTACTTC
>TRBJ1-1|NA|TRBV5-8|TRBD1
CASSLGRTGGRDTEAFF
TGTGCCAGCAGCTTGGGTCGGACAGGGGGACGGGACACTGAAGCTTTCTTT
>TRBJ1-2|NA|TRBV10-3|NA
CAISGREFGGYTF
TGTGCCATCAGTGGGCGGGAGTTCGGTGGCTACACCTTC
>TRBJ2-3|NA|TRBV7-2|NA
CASSQGLITDTQYF
TGTGCCAGCAGCCAAGGACTTATCACAGATACGCAGTATTTT
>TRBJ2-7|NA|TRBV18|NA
CAGSPIGGHEQYF
TGTGCCGGCTCCCCCATCGGGGGACACGAGCAGTACTTC
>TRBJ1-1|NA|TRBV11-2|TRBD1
CASSLVPDRDAFF
TGTGCCAGCAGCTTAGTTCCCGACAGGGACGCTTTCTTT
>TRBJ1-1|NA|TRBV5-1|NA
CASSLRRDTEAFF
TGCGCCAGCAGCTTGCGCAGGGACACTGAAGCTTTCTTT
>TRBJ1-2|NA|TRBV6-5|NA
CASRGRAVYGYTF
TGTGCCAGCAGAGGCAGGGCGGTTTATGGCTACACCTTC
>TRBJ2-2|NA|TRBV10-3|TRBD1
CAISRQGSIGELFF
TGTGCCATCAGTCGACAGGGGTCGATCGGGGAGCTGTTTTTT
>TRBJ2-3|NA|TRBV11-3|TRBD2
CASSFTSGGGPDTQYF
TGTGCCAGCAGCTTTACTAGCGGGGGGGGGCCAGATACGCAGTATTTT
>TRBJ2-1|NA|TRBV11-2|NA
CASSLPLGVRFSEQFF
TGTGCCAGCAGCTTACCCCTCGGGGTTCGGTTTAGTGAGCAGTTCTTC
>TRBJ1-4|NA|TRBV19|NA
CASSMWQGNEKLFF
TGTGCCAGTAGTATGTGGCAGGGTAATGAAAAACTGTTTTTT
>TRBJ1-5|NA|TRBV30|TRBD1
CAWDMKGASNQPQHF
TGTGCCTGGGACATGAAGGGGGCGAGCAATCAGCCCCAGCATTTT
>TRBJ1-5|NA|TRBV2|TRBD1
CASSFLGQGGSNQPQHF
TGTGCCAGCAGTTTTCTAGGACAGGGGGGAAGCAATCAGCCCCAGCATTTT
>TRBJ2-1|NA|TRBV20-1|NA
CSATPRYEQFF
TGCAGTGCTACCCCGAGGTATGAGCAGTTCTTC